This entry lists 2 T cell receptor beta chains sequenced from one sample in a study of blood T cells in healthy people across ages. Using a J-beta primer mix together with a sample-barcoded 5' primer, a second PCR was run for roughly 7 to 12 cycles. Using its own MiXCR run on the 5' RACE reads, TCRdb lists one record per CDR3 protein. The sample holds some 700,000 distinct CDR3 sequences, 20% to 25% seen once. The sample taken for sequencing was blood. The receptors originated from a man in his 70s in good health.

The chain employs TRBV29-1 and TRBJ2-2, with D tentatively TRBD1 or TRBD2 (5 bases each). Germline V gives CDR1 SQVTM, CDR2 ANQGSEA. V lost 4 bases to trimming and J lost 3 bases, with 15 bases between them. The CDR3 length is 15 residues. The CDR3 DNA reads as TGCAGCGTTGTCAGGGCCACCGGGGACACCGGGGAGCTGTTTTTT. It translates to CSVVRATGDTGELFF.

The CDR3 here is CASSLGRPSTDTQYF. The CDR3 DNA reads as TGCGCCAGCAGCTTGGGACGTCCTAGCACAGATACGCAGTATTTT. This rearrangement joins TRBV5-1 to TRBJ2-3; D not resolved. V lost 0 bases and J lost 0, with 8 bases in between. CDR1 and CDR2 from the germline V gene are SGHRS and YFSETQ. The CDR3 is made up of 15 amino acids. Combining the CDR3 with reference TRBV5-1 and TRBJ2-3 gives the whole variable domain KAGVTQTPRYLIKTRGQQVTLSCSPISGHRSVSWYQQTPGQGLQFLFEYFSETQRNKGNFPGRFSGRQFSNSRSEMNVSTLELGDSALYLCASSLGRPSTDTQYFGPGTRLTVL.